This entry lists 30 T cell receptor beta chains sequenced from one sample in a study of blood T cell repertoires in COVID-19. TCRdb keeps only in-frame clones here, not all; method: immunoSEQ multiplex PCR. The sample has roughly 77,000 clones, more than 60% seen once. The sample was peripheral blood. Receptors originate from a human donor in a cohort sampled during active COVID-19.

The chain combines TRBV21-1 with TRBJ2-1; TRBD1 is the table's D call, not checked against the DNA. TRBV21-1 is a pseudogene. CDR3 size: 16 residues. The CDR3 spells CASSKGWQGESNEQFF. The CDR3, as DNA: TGTGCCAGCAGCAAAGGATGGCAGGGGGAAAGCAATGAGCAGTTCTTC.

The chain has TRBV13 and TRBJ2-7; perhaps TRBD1 as D (6 bases). From germline, CDR1 is PRHDT and CDR2 FYEKMQ (reference sequence). CDR3 length equals 15 residues. Trimming stripped 5 bases from V and 3 bases from J, with 17 bases between. The CDR3, as DNA: TGTGCCAGCAGCCCCCATCCTTCGGACAGCTACGAGCAGTACTTC. Amino acids: CASSPHPSDSYEQYF.

This clone was seen more than once but under ten times. The chain recombines TRBV7-8 with TRBJ2-5; TRBD2 aligns across 11 bases. Trimming removed 5 bases from V and 0 bases from J; junction bases left unmatched: 5. There are 16 residues in the CDR3. In germline, CDR1 is SGHVS, CDR2 FQNEAQ. The CDR3 sequence is CASSPRTSGYQETQYF. In DNA, the CDR3 is TGTGCCAGCAGCCCGAGGACTAGCGGGTACCAAGAGACCCAGTACTTC. The full variable domain, its missing parts supplied by reference TRBV7-8 and TRBJ2-5, is GAGVSQSPRYKVAKRGQDVALRCDPISGHVSLFWYQQALGQGPEFLTYFQNEAQLDKSGLPSDRFFAERPEGSVSTLKIQRTQQEDSAVYLCASSPRTSGYQETQYFGPGTRLLVL.

This chain links TRBV6-5 with TRBJ1-6; possible D gene TRBD1, 6 bases. V lost 10 bases, J lost 7 bases, and 14 bases lay in between. The CDR3 is 13 residues long. The V gene's germline CDR1 is MNHEY and CDR2 SVGAGI. This CDR3 is CATSGQPNSPLHF. CDR3 DNA: TGTGCCACCTCAGGACAGCCAAATTCACCCCTCCACTTT.

The chain recombines TRBV5-1 with TRBJ1-4, with D unclear. V was pared by 0 bases and J by 8 bases, with 14 bases between. The CDR3 is 15 amino acids. Germline V CDR1 and CDR2: SGHRS, YFSETQ. CDR3 DNA sequence: TGCGCCAGCAGCTTGGGCGGGAGCTCCGAGGAAAAACTGTTTTTT. This codes for CASSLGGSSEEKLFF.

The chain employs TRBV4-1 and TRBJ1-6; D is unclear. Trimming left V 1 base short and J 9 bases short, with 13 bases between. The CDR3 runs 15 residues. Per germline, CDR1 MGHRA and CDR2 YSYEKL. This CDR3 reads CASSQGGISGSPLHF. The CDR3 DNA follows: TGCGCCAGCAGCCAAGGGGGAATAAGCGGTTCACCCCTCCACTTT.

The rearrangement joins TRBV7-9 to TRBJ1-1, with 7 bases lining up with TRBD1. The junction had 1 base not matched to a gene; V was cut back by 2 bases and J by 1 base. This CDR3 contains 14 residues. The germline gives CDR1 SEHNR, CDR2 FQNEAQ (reference sequence). The CDR3 DNA reads as TGTGCCAGCAGCTTATGGACAGGGAACACTGAAGCTTTCTTT. It codes for CASSLWTGNTEAFF.

The V call is TRBV3-1 (or the pseudogene TRBV3-2), the J call TRBJ1-2; 9 bases fit TRBD1. CDR3 length equals 14 residues. V lost 4 bases, J lost 6 bases, and 6 bases stayed unmatched. In germline, CDR1 is LGHDT, CDR2 YNNKEL (reference sequence). CDR3 DNA: TGTGCCAGCAGCCCCCCGGGACAGGGTCATGGCTACACCTTC. Translated: CASSPPGQGHGYTF.

This rearrangement joins TRBV2 to TRBJ1-1; maybe TRBD1 (5 bases). The ends were cut back, 8 bases at V and 1 base at J, with 11 bases in the middle. Germline V gene lookup returns CDR1 SNHLY and CDR2 FYNNEI. The CDR3 covers 13 residues. CDR3 nucleotides: TGTGCCAGCCTAAACAGGAGGAACACTGAAGCTTTCTTT. Protein sequence: CASLNRRNTEAFF.

This chain links TRBV2 with TRBJ1-6; D may be TRBD1 (5 bases). The length of the CDR3 is 12 residues. CDR1 is SNHLY and CDR2 is FYNNEI in the germline V gene. Trimming removed 7 bases at V and 7 bases at J, with 8 bases between. CDR3: CASTRQNSPLHF. Here the CDR3 DNA reads TGTGCCAGCACCCGACAGAATTCACCCCTCCACTTT.

The genes are TRBV3-1 (or the pseudogene TRBV3-2) and TRBJ1-1; D is undetermined. The V end was cut by 4 bases, the J end by 5 bases, with 11 bases between. CDR3 length: 13 amino acids. Germline CDR1 reads LGHDT; CDR2 reads YNNKEL (reference sequence). CDR3 DNA sequence: TGTGCCAGCAGCCCCCCCGGGTGGACTGAAGCTTTCTTT. This translates into CASSPPGWTEAFF.

The V gene is TRBV5-5, the J gene TRBJ2-6, with D possibly matching TRBD2 (6 bases). The CDR3 has 19 residues. Germline CDR1 reads SGHKS; CDR2 reads YYEKEE (reference sequence). Trimming shortened V by 3 bases and J by 4 bases, and 23 bases separated the two germline ends. DNA for the CDR3: TGTGCCAGCAGCTCGAACGGCGAATCGGGACTTTCCGGGGCCAACGTCCTGACTTTC. This translates into CASSSNGESGLSGANVLTF.

This chain uses TRBV5-1 with TRBJ2-3; 7 bases fit TRBD1. The germline V gene has CDR1 SGHRS and CDR2 YFSETQ. This CDR3 contains 15 residues. The J segment lost 1 base and the V segment lost 4 bases, leaving 6 bases of the junction unmatched. This chain's CDR3 is CASSPQGGGTDTQYF. Written as DNA, the CDR3 is TGCGCCAGCAGCCCCCAAGGGGGCGGCACAGATACGCAGTATTTT.

This chain uses TRBV3-1 (or the pseudogene TRBV3-2) with TRBJ1-6; TRBD1 agrees at 9 bases. With V trimmed by 4 bases and J by 10 bases, 8 bases remained unmatched. Germline loops: CDR1 LGHDT, CDR2 YNNKEL (reference sequence). CDR3 length: 15 amino acids. DNA of the CDR3: TGTGCCAGCAGCCGCGGACAGGGGACAGCGTCACCCCTCCACTTT. This sequence encodes CASSRGQGTASPLHF.

The chain uses TRBV5-4 and TRBJ1-5; tentatively, D is TRBD1 (5 bases). The CDR3 length is 14 residues. Germline lookup yields CDR1 SGHNT and CDR2 YYREEE (reference sequence). Trimming took 1 base from V and 5 from J, leaving 10 bases between them. The CDR3 DNA reads TGTGCCAGCAGCTTGCAGGGTTCGGATCAGCCCCAGCATTTT. Translation gives CASSLQGSDQPQHF.

The chain joins TRBV5-1 to TRBJ1-5, with 9 bases lining up with TRBD1. The V segment lost 3 bases and the J segment 2 bases; nucleotides outside the gene matches: 3. The CDR3 covers 15 residues. Germline V gives CDR1 SGHRS, CDR2 YFSETQ. This CDR3 reads CASSWGQGGNQPQHF. The CDR3, as DNA: TGCGCCAGCAGCTGGGGACAGGGAGGCAATCAGCCCCAGCATTTT.

The rearrangement uses TRBV4-3 and TRBJ2-7; D gene unclear. The V and J ends lost 1 base and 1 base respectively, with 11 bases between them. The CDR3 length is 15 residues. CDR1 is LGHNA, CDR2 YSLEER, per germline. Written as DNA, the CDR3 is TGCGCCAGCAGCCAAGCCCCCCCAGGTTCCTACGAGCAGTACTTC. This gives the protein CASSQAPPGSYEQYF.

The rearrangement links TRBV19 to TRBJ1-1; TRBD1 matches at 8 bases. Losses at the gene ends were 2 bases for V and 4 bases for J; bases not matched to a gene: 9. Germline assignment: CDR1 LNHDA and CDR2 SQIVND (reference sequence). CDR3 length equals 16 residues. The CDR3 nucleotides read TGTGCCAGTAGTATATTGACCGGACAGGGATTCACTGAAGCTTTCTTT. Amino acids: CASSILTGQGFTEAFF.

The chain recombines TRBV6-5 with TRBJ1-6, with TRBD1 matching 7 bases. With 5 bases clipped from V and 6 bases from J, the junction kept 7 bases outside the gene matches. This CDR3 spans 15 amino acids. Germline CDR1 MNHEY, CDR2 SVGAGI. Here the CDR3 reads CASSLTGAGNSPLHF. The CDR3 bases are TGTGCCAGCAGTCTTACAGGGGCGGGTAATTCACCCCTCCACTTT.

V gene TRBV19 combines with J gene TRBJ1-5; D gene uncertain. CDR1 LNHDA and CDR2 SQIVND come from the germline V gene (reference sequence). There are 14 residues in the CDR3. Trimming shortened V by 3 bases and J by 2 bases, and 8 bases separated the two germline ends. The CDR3: CASSIEIGNQPQHF. DNA for the CDR3: TGTGCCAGTAGTATTGAGATAGGCAATCAGCCCCAGCATTTT.

This clone was seen a single time. This rearrangement joins TRBV5-1 to TRBJ2-1; possibly TRBD2 for D (5 bases). This CDR3 has 12 residues. Looked up from germline, CDR1 is SGHRS and CDR2 is YFSETQ. V was trimmed by 3 bases and J by 14 bases, leaving 15 bases between them. Here the CDR3 reads CASSSTAGPEFF. The CDR3 region has the DNA TGCGCCAGCAGCTCAACGGCGGGTCCCGAGTTCTTC.

The chain recombines TRBV12-3 or TRBV12-4 with TRBJ1-2; no definite D call. The CDR3 has 13 amino acids. Trimming cost V 6 bases and J 2 bases, with 10 bases left between them. DNA of the CDR3: TGTGCCAGCAGGCGGAGCGGGAACTATGGCTACACCTTC. Translating it yields CASRRSGNYGYTF.

This clone was seen just once. V and J are TRBV5-1 and TRBJ2-7; D gene ambiguous. V lost 4 bases to trimming and J lost 5 bases, with 10 bases between them. CDR1 SGHRS and CDR2 YFSETQ come from the germline V gene. This CDR3 is 12 amino acids long. The CDR3: CASSPGSNEQYF. CDR3 coding DNA: TGCGCCAGCAGCCCAGGATCAAACGAGCAGTACTTC.

The rearrangement links TRBV2 to TRBJ2-7; 8 nucleotides agree with TRBD1. The CDR3 consists of 14 residues. V lost 3 bases to trimming and J lost 4 bases; unmatched junction nucleotides: 5. Germline V gene lookup returns CDR1 SNHLY and CDR2 FYNNEI. CDR3 sequence: CASSEDRELYEQYF. The CDR3 DNA reads as TGTGCCAGCAGTGAGGACAGGGAGCTGTACGAGCAGTACTTC.

This sequence joins TRBV30 and TRBJ1-5; a possible D gene is TRBD1 (6 bases). V dropped 3 bases and J dropped 1 base, with 19 bases sitting between them. The germline gives CDR1 GTSNPN, CDR2 SVGIG (reference sequence). CDR3 length: 17 residues. CDR3 region: CAWRPNTGWGSNQPQHF. The CDR3 nucleotides read TGTGCCTGGAGGCCTAACACAGGGTGGGGAAGCAATCAGCCCCAGCATTTT.

The chain joins TRBV27 to TRBJ2-7; 9 bases align to TRBD1. CDR1 is MNHEY, CDR2 SMNVEV, per germline (reference sequence). Unmatched junction bases numbered 9, after V lost 4 bases and J lost 5 bases. This CDR3 has 15 residues. CDR3 amino acids: CASSSNRGRRHEQYF. CDR3 in DNA: TGTGCCAGCAGTTCAAACAGGGGGCGCCGCCACGAGCAGTACTTC.

Concerning this clone: The sample carries other DNA sequences with the same CDR3. This chain joins TRBV18 and TRBJ2-7, with no clear D. The CDR3 is made up of 14 amino acids. V lost 3 bases and J 0 bases, leaving 9 bases between the germline ends. Per germline, CDR1 KGHSH and CDR2 LQKENI. The CDR3 reads CASSPQRSSYEQYF. The CDR3 DNA sequence: TGTGCCAGCTCACCCCAAAGGAGCTCCTACGAGCAGTACTTC.

The CDR3 DNA sequence: TGTGCCAGCAGTGAAACTAGCGGGGGCCTGACAGATACGCAGTATTTT. Translated: CASSETSGGLTDTQYF. The chain employs TRBV25-1 and TRBJ2-3, with 11 bases identical to TRBD2. With V trimmed by 2 bases and J by 3 bases, 4 bases remained unmatched. Germline V gene sequence: CDR1 MGHDK, CDR2 SYGVNS. The CDR3 loop spans 16 amino acids.

This chain uses TRBV19 with TRBJ1-2; D is possibly TRBD1 (5 bases). This CDR3 spans 14 amino acids. Trimming pared 7 bases from V and 4 bases from J, leaving 16 bases between. The germline V gene has CDR1 LNHDA and CDR2 SQIVND (reference sequence). This CDR3 is CASTPGERGYGYTF. The CDR3 coding sequence is TGTGCCAGTACCCCGGGGGAGAGGGGCTATGGCTACACCTTC.

There are a few counts of this clone. The V and J genes are TRBV5-1 and TRBJ2-7; D may be TRBD1 (6 bases). V was cut by 0 bases and J by 6 bases, with 7 bases left in between. CDR3 size: 12 residues. Germline CDR1 and CDR2: SGHRS and YFSETQ. The CDR3 DNA follows: TGCGCCAGCAGCTTGGACAGGGTCGAGCAGTACTTC. This translates into CASSLDRVEQYF.